This TCR beta chain is drawn from a study of T cells in tumors after PD-1 blockade. Study context: Patients received pembrolizumab 200 mg every 3 weeks or cemiplimab 350 mg every 2 weeks. During anti-PD-1 treatment, some patients continued daily vismodegib 150 mg.

Germline V gene data show CDR1 as SEHNR and CDR2 as FQNEAQ (reference sequence). The CDR3 consists of 14 residues. With 4 bases clipped from V and 6 bases from J, the junction kept 7 bases outside the gene matches. Repertoires were generated with immunoSEQ multiplex PCR, while TCRdb's copy carries only in-frame clones and drops some. The data show about 48,000 clones, over 70% seen once. This chain links TRBV7-9 with TRBJ1-2; TRBD1 matches at 8 bases. The starting material was PBMCs, obtained before anti-PD-1 treatment. The sequence was collected from a human donor with basal cell carcinoma. The CDR3 here is CASSSPDRAHGYTF. The CDR3 region has the DNA TGTGCCAGCAGCTCGCCGGACAGGGCCCATGGCTACACCTTC. Variable domain in full (rest from reference TRBV7-9 and TRBJ1-2): DTGVSQNPRHKITKRGQNVTFRCDPISEHNRLYWYRQTLGQGPEFLTYFQNEAQLEKSRLLSDRFSAERPKGSFSTLEIQRTEQGDSAMYLCASSSPDRAHGYTFGSGTRLTVV.